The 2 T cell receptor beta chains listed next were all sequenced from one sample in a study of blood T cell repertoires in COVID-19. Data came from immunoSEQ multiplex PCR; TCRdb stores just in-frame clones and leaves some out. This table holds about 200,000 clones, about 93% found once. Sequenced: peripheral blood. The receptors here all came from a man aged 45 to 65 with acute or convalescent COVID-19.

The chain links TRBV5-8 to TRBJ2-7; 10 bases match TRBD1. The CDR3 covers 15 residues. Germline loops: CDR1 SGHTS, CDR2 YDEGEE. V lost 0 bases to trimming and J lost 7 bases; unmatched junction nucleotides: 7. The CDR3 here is CASSLGGQGPLEQYF. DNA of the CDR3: TGTGCCAGCAGCTTGGGGGGACAGGGGCCTTTGGAGCAGTACTTC.

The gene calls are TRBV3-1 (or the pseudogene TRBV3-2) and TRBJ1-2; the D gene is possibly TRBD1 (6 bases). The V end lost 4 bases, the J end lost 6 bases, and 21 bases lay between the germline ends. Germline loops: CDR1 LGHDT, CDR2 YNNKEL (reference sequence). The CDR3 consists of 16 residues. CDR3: CASSLSDRFRGDGYTF. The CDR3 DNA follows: TGTGCCAGCAGCCTATCTGACAGGTTCAGAGGGGATGGCTACACCTTC.